Below, 7 T cell receptor beta chains from the same sample are listed, as sequenced in a study of neurological immune-mediated disorders. The time point denotes: technical triplicate 2. Each CDR3 protein is one row after TCRdb ran MiXCR on the 5' RACE reads. The sample records under 65,000 distinct CDR3 sequences, around 24% being singletons. The sequenced sample was PBMCs. These receptors all stem from a man in his 60s with HTLV-1-associated myelopathy (HAM/TSP).

This clonotype was detected many times. This rearrangement joins TRBV5-1 to TRBJ2-2; unclear D gene. The ends were cut back, 2 bases at V and 7 bases at J, with 9 bases in the middle. This CDR3 spans 13 amino acids. Germline V gives CDR1 SGHRS, CDR2 YFSETQ. For the CDR3, the DNA is TGCGCCAGCAGCTTTGTAATGGTCGGGGAGCTGTTTTTT. Translated: CASSFVMVGELFF.

This clonotype has a count of ten or more. This chain joins TRBV20-1 and TRBJ2-1; D is unresolved. In germline, CDR1 is DFQATT, CDR2 SNEGSKA (reference sequence). V gave up 6 bases and J gave up 1 base, with 19 bases separating them. The CDR3 totals 16 residues. The CDR3 protein is CSALIRDSRSYNEQFF. The CDR3 DNA reads as TGCAGTGCCCTCATTCGCGATTCCAGGTCCTACAATGAGCAGTTCTTC.

This clonotype was seen many times. The rearrangement links TRBV12-3 or TRBV12-4 to TRBJ2-1; the D gene is possibly TRBD2 (5 bases). The CDR3 has 17 residues. V was trimmed by 0 bases and J by 2 bases, leaving 14 bases between them. CDR3 DNA: TGTGCCAGCAGTTTAGCGCAGCTAGTGAGGGCCTACAATGAGCAGTTCTTC. Its translation is CASSLAQLVRAYNEQFF.

In this sample, this clonotype turned up many times. The gene calls are TRBV12-3 or TRBV12-4 and TRBJ1-3; D might be TRBD1 (5 bases). There are 15 residues in the CDR3. V lost 2 bases, J lost 5 bases, and 13 bases lay in between. CDR3 protein: CASSLRGAARNTIYF. CDR3 DNA sequence: TGTGCCAGCAGTTTAAGGGGCGCAGCCCGAAACACCATATATTTT.

This clonotype came up many times. The V gene is TRBV5-1, the J gene TRBJ2-5; 8 bases map to TRBD1. Per the germline V gene, CDR1 is SGHRS and CDR2 is YFSETQ. This CDR3 has 15 residues. After removal of 0 bases from V and 3 bases from J, the junction contained 4 bases not matched to a gene. The CDR3 spells CASSLAGGEEETQYF. The CDR3 nucleotides are TGCGCCAGCAGCTTGGCAGGGGGCGAAGAAGAGACCCAGTACTTC.

This clonotype was detected ten times or more. The V call is TRBV6-5, the J call TRBJ2-7; D uncertain. With 2 bases removed from V and 4 bases from J, the gap between germline ends came to 15 bases. CDR1 and CDR2 (germline): MNHEY, SVGAGI. The CDR3 is 15 amino acids. CDR3 sequence (DNA): TGTGCCAGCAGTTACGCGGCACGCCGAACGTACGAGCAGTACTTC. This translates into CASSYAARRTYEQYF.

This clonotype was counted at least ten times. V usage is TRBV20-1 and J usage is TRBJ2-1; 7 positions agree with TRBD1. Germline V lookup: CDR1 DFQATT, CDR2 SNEGSKA (reference sequence). Germline trimming cut 6 bases from V and 12 bases from J; bases unmatched to any gene: 17. This CDR3 comprises 14 residues. Written as DNA, the CDR3 is TGCAGTGCGACAAGACAGGGAAGGAGTCAAAGGCAGTTCTTC. Protein product: CSATRQGRSQRQFF.